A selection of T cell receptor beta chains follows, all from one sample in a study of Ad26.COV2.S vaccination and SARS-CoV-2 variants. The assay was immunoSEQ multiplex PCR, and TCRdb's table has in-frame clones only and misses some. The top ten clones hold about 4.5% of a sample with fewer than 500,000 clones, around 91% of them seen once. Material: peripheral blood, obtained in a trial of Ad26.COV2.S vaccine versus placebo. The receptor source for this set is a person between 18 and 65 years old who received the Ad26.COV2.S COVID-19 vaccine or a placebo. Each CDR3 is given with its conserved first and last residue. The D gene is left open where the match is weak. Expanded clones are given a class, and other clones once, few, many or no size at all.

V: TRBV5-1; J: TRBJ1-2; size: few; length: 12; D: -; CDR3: CASSLNNYGYTF; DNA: TGCGCCAGCAGCTTGAACAACTATGGCTACACCTTC
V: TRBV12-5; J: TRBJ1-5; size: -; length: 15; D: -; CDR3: CAPRSSTRPRQPQHF; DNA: TGTGCTCCTAGGTCCTCTACAAGGCCCCGTCAGCCCCAGCATTTT
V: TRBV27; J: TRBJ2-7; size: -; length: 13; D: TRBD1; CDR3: CASREQGSYEQYF; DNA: TGTGCCAGCAGGGAACAGGGGAGTTACGAGCAGTACTTC
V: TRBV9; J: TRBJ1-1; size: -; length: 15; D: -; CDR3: CASSVGVQGQTEAFF; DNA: TGTGCCAGCAGCGTAGGGGTACAGGGTCAAACTGAAGCTTTCTTT
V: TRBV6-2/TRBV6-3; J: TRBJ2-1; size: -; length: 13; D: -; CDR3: CASSPSFSRKQFF; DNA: TGTGCCAGCAGCCCCTCGTTTTCTCGGAAGCAGTTCTTC
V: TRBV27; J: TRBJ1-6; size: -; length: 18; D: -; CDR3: CASSLMGDPPSYNSPLHF; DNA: TGTGCCAGCAGTTTAATGGGGGACCCTCCCTCCTATAATTCACCCCTCCACTTT
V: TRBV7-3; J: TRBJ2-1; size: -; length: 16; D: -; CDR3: CASSLVRMSSYNEQFF; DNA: TGTGCCAGCAGCTTAGTTCGCATGAGCTCCTACAATGAGCAGTTCTTC
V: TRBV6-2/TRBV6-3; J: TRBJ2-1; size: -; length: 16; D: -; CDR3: CASSRTGRGPYNEQFF; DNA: TGTGCCAGCAGCCGAACAGGGAGGGGGCCCTACAATGAGCAGTTCTTC
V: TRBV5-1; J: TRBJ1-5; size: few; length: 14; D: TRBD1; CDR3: CASSSGTGNQPQHF; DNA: TGCGCCAGCAGCTCCGGGACAGGAAATCAGCCCCAGCATTTT
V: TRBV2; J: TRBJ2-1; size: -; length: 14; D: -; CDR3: CASIQRLANNEQFF; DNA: TGTGCCAGCATTCAGAGACTCGCTAACAATGAGCAGTTCTTC
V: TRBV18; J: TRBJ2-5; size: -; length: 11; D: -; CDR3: CASSPKETQYF; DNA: TGTGCCAGCTCACCAAAAGAGACCCAGTACTTC
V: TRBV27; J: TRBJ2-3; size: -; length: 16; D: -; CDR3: CASSLASPVFADTQYF; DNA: TGTGCCAGCAGTTTAGCGTCACCGGTTTTTGCAGATACGCAGTATTTT
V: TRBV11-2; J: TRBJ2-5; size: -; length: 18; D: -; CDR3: CASSLGTWAEINQETQYF; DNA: TGTGCCAGCAGCTTAGGTACCTGGGCAGAGATCAACCAAGAGACCCAGTACTTC
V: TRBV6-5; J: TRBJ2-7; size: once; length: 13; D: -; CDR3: CASVRGFGYEQYF; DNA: TGTGCCAGCGTCAGGGGTTTTGGGTACGAGCAGTACTTC
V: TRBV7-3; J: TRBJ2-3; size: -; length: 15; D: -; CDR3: CASSGVGSAHDTQYF; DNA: TGTGCCAGCAGCGGAGTGGGCTCCGCCCACGATACGCAGTATTTT
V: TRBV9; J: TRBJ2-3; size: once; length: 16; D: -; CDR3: CASSTGTSWPSDTQYF; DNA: TGTGCCAGCAGCACTGGGACCTCCTGGCCCTCAGATACGCAGTATTTT
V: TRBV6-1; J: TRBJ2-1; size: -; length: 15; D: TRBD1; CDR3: CASSERQGVYIEQFF; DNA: TGTGCCAGCAGTGAGAGACAGGGGGTGTATATTGAGCAGTTCTTC
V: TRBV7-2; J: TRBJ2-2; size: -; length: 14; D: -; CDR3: CASSRDSGAGELFF; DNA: TGTGCCAGCAGTAGGGACTCCGGGGCCGGGGAGCTGTTTTTT
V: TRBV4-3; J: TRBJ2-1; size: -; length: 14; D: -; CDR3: CASSQAQVMNEQFF; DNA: TGCGCCAGCAGCCAAGCTCAGGTTATGAATGAGCAGTTCTTC
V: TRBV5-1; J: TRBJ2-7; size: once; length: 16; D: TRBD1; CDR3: CASSLEMGQGVYEQYF; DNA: TGCGCCAGCAGCTTGGAAATGGGACAGGGGGTCTACGAGCAGTACTTC
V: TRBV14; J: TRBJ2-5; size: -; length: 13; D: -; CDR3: CASSQYITATQYF; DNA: TGTGCCAGCAGCCAATACATCACCGCGACCCAGTACTTC
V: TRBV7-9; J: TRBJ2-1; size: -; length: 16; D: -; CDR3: CASSAALGPGDNEQFF; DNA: TGTGCCAGCAGCGCCGCCCTGGGGCCGGGAGACAATGAGCAGTTCTTC
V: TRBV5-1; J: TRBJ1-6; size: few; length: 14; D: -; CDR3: CASSIGTGASPLHF; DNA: TGCGCCAGCAGCATCGGGACCGGCGCTTCACCCCTCCACTTT
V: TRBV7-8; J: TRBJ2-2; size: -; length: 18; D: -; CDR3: CASSFGRQTRAKTGELFF; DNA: TGTGCCAGCAGCTTTGGGAGACAAACCAGAGCTAAAACCGGGGAGCTGTTTTTT
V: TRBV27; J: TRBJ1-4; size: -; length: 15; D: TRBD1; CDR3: CASQQAGQGKEKLFF; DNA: TGTGCCAGCCAACAAGCGGGACAGGGTAAAGAAAAACTGTTTTTT
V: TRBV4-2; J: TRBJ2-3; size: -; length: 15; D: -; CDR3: CASSQEYGSIDTQYF; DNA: TGTGCCAGCAGCCAAGAATACGGGAGCATAGATACGCAGTATTTT
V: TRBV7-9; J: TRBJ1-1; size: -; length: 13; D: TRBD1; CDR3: CASSLDRGPEAFF; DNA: TGTGCCAGCAGCTTAGACAGGGGCCCTGAAGCTTTCTTT
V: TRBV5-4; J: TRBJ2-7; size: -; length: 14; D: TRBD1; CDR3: CASSWGQGSYEQYF; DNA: TGTGCCAGCAGCTGGGGACAGGGAAGCTACGAGCAGTACTTC
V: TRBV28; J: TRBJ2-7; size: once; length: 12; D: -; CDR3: CASSSGPHEQYF; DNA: TGTGCCAGCAGCTCGGGACCCCACGAGCAGTACTTC